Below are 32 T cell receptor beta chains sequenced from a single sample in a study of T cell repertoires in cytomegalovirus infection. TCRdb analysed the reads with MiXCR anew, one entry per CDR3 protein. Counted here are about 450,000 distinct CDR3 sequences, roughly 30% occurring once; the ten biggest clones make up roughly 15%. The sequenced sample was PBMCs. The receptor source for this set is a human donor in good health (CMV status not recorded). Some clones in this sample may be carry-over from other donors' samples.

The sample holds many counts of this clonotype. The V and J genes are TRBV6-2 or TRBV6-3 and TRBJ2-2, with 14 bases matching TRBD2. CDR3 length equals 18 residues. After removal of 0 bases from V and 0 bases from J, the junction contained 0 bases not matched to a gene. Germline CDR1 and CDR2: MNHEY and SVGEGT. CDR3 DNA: TGTGCCAGCAGTTACTCGACTAGCGGGGGGGCGAACACCGGGGAGCTGTTTTTT. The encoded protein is CASSYSTSGGANTGELFF.

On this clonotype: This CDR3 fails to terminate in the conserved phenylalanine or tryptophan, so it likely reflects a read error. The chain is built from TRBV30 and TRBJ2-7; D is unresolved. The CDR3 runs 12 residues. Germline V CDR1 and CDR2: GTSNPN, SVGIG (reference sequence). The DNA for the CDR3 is TGTTCCTGGAGTATGGGCTCCCTGTGGCAGTACTGC. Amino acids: CSWSMGSLWQYC.

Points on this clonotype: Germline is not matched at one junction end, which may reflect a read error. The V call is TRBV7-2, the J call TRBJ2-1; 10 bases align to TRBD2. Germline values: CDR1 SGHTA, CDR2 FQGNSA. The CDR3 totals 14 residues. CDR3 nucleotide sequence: TGTGCCGGCAGCTCGAAGCGGGGGGGCTATGAGCAGTTCTTC. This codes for CAGSSKRGGYEQFF.

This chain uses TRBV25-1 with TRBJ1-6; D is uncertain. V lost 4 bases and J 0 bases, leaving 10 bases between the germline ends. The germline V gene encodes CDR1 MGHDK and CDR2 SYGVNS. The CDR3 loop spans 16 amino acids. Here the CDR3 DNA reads TGTGCCAGCAGTGCCCCGGTAGGCTCCTATAATTCACCCCTCCACTTT. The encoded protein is CASSAPVGSYNSPLHF.

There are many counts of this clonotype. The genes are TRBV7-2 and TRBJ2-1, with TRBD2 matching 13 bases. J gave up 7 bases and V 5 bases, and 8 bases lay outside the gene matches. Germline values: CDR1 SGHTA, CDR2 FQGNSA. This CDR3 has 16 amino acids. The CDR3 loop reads CASSTWTSGGPNEQFF. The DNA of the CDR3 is TGTGCCAGCAGCACTTGGACTAGCGGGGGTCCGAATGAGCAGTTCTTC.

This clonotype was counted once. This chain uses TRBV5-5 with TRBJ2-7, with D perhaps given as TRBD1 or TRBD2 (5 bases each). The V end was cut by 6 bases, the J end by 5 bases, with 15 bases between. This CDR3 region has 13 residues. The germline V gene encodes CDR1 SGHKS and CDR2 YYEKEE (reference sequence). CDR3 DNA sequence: TGTGCCAGCACCCACCCGGGGCGGGACGAGCAGTACTTC. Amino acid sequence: CASTHPGRDEQYF.

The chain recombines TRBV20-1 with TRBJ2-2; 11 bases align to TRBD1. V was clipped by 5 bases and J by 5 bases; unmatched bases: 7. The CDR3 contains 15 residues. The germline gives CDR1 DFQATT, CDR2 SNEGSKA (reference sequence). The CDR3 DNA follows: TGCAGTGCTCCCGGACAGGGGGCGCAAACCGGGGAGCTGTTTTTT. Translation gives CSAPGQGAQTGELFF.

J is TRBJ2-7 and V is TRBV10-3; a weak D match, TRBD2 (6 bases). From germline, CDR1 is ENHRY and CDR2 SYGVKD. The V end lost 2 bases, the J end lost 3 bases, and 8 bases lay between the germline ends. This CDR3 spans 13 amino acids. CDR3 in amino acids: CAISEGSGYEQYF. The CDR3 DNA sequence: TGTGCCATCAGTGAGGGTAGCGGCTACGAGCAGTACTTC.

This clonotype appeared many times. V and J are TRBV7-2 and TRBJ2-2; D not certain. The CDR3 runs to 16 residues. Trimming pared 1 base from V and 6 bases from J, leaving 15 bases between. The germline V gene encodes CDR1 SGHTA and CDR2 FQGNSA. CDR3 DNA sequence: TGTGCCAGCAGCTTAGTTTTGGCGCCGAGGCCCGGGGAGCTGTTTTTT. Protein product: CASSLVLAPRPGELFF. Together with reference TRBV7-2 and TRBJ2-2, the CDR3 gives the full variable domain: GAGVSQSPSNKVTEKGKDVELRCDPISGHTALYWYRQSLGQGLEFLIYFQGNSAPDKSGLPSDRFSAERTGGSVSTLTIQRTQQEDSAVYLCASSLVLAPRPGELFFGEGSRLTVL.

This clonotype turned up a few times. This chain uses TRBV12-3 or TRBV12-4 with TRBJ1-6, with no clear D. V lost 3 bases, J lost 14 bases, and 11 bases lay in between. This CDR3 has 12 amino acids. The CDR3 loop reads CASSFGLVTLHF. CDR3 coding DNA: TGTGCCAGCAGTTTTGGCCTGGTTACCCTCCACTTT.

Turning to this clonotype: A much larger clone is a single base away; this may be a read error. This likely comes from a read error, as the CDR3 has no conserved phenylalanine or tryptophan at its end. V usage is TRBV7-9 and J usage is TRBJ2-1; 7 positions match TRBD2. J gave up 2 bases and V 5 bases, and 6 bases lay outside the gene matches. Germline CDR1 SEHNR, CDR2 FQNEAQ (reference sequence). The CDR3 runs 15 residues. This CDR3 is CASSRSGGAYNEQFL. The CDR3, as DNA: TGTGCCAGCAGCCGTAGTGGGGGGGCCTACAATGAGCAGTTCTTA.

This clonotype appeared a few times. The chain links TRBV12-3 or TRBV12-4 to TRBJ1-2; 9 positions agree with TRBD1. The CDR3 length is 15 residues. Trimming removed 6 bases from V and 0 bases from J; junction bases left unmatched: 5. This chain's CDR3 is CASRFRTGANYGYTF. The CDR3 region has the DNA TGTGCCAGCAGGTTTAGGACAGGGGCTAACTATGGCTACACCTTC.

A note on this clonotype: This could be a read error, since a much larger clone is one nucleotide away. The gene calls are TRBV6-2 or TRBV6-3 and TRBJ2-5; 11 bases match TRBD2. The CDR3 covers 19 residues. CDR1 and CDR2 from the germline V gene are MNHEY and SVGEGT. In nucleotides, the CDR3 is TGTGCCAGCAGTTACTCGATGGCTAGCGGGGGGCCAACCCAAGGGACCCAGTACTTC. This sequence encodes CASSYSMASGGPTQGTQYF.

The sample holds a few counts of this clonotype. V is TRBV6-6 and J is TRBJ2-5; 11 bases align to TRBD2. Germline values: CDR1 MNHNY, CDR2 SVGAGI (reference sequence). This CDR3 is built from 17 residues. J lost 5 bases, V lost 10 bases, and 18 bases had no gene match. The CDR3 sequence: CATGDPASGGPGETQYF. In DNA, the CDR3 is TGTGCCACCGGGGATCCGGCTAGCGGGGGGCCGGGGGAGACCCAGTACTTC.

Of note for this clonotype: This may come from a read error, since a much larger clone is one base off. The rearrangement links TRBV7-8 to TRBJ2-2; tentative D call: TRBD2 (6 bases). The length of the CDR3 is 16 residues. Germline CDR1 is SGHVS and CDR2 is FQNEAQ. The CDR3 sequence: CASSLAGPWNTGGLFF. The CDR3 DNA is TGTGCCAGCAGCTTAGCCGGACCGTGGAACACCGGGGGGCTGTTTTTT.

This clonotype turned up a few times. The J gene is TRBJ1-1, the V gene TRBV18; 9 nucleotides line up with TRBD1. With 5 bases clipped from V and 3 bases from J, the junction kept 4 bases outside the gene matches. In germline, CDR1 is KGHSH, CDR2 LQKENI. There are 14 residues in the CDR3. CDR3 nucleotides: TGTGCCAGCTCAAAACAGGGGGCCGACACTGAAGCTTTCTTT. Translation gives CASSKQGADTEAFF.

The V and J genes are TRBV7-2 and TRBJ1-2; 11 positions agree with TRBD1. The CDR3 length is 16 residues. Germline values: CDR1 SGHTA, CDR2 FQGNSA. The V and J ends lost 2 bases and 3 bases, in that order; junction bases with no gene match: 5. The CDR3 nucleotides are TGTGCCAGCAGCTTATCGGGACAGGGGGTATACTATGGCTACACCTTC. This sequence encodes CASSLSGQGVYYGYTF.

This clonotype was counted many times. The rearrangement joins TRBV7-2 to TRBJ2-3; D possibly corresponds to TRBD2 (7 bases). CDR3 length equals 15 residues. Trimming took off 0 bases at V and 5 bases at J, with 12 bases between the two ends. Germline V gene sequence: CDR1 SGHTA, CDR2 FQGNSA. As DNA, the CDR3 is TGTGCCAGCAGCTTAGCGGGGGGGCGGGGAGATACGCAGTATTTT. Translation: CASSLAGGRGDTQYF.

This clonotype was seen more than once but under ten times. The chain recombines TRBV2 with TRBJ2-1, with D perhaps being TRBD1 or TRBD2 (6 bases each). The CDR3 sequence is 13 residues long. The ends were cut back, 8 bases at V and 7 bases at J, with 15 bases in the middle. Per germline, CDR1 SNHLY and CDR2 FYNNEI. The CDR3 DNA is TGTGCCAGCTTGGAGGGGACAATTAATGAGCAGTTCTTC. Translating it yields CASLEGTINEQFF.

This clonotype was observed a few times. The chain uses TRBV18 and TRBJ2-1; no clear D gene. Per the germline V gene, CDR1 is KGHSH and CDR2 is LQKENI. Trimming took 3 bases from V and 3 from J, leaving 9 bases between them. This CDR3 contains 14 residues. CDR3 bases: TGTGCCAGCTCACCCACTGGGGTCTACAATGAGCAGTTCTTC. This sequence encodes CASSPTGVYNEQFF.

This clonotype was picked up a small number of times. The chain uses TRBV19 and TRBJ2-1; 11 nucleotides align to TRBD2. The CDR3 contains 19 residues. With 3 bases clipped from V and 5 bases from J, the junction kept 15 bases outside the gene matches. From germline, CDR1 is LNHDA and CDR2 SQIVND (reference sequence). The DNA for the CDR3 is TGTGCCAGTAGTATCGTCCTTTTTACGACTAGCGGGGTTCACAATGAGCAGTTCTTC. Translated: CASSIVLFTTSGVHNEQFF.

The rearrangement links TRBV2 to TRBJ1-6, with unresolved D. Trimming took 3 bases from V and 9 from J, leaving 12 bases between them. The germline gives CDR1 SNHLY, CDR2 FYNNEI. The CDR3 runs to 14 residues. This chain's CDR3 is CASSEGRRGSPLHF. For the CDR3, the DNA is TGTGCCAGCAGTGAGGGCAGGAGAGGTTCACCCCTCCACTTT.

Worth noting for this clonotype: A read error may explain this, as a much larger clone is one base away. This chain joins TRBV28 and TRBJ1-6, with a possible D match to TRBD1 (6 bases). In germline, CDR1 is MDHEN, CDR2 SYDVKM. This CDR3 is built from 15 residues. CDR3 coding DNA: TGTGCCAGCAGTAAAGGGGGGATATATAATTCACCCCTCCAATTT. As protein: CASSKGGIYNSPLQF.

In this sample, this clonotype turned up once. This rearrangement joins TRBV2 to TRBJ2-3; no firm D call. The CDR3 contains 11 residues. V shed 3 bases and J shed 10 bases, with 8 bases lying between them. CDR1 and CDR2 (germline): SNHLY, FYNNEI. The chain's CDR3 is CASSDYIAQYF. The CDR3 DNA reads TGTGCCAGCAGTGATTACATCGCGCAGTATTTT.

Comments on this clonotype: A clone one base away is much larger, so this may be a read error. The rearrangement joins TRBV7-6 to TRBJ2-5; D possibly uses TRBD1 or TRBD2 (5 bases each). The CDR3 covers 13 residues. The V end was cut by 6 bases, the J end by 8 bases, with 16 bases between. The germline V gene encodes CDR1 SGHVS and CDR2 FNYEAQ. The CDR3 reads CASRRGTQNTQYF. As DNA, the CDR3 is TGTGCCAGCAGGCGAGGGACCCAGAATACCCAGTACTTC.

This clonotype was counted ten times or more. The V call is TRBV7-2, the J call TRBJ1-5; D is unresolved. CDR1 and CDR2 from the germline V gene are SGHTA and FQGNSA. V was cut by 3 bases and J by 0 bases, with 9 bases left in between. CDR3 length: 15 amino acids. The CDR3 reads CASSFRFYSNQPQHF. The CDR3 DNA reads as TGTGCCAGCAGCTTCCGGTTCTATAGCAATCAGCCCCAGCATTTT. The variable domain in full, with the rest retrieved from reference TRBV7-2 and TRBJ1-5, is GAGVSQSPSNKVTEKGKDVELRCDPISGHTALYWYRQSLGQGLEFLIYFQGNSAPDKSGLPSDRFSAERTGGSVSTLTIQRTQQEDSAVYLCASSFRFYSNQPQHFGDGTRLSIL.

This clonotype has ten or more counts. CDR3 bases: TGTGCCAGCAGCTTAGCGGGCGGGGTTCTGAACAATGAGCAGTTCTTC. Translated, it gives CASSLAGGVLNNEQFF. This chain connects TRBV7-6 to TRBJ2-1; tentatively, D is TRBD2 (6 bases). V shed 0 bases and J shed 5 bases, with 14 bases lying between them. The CDR3 has 16 residues. Germline assignment: CDR1 SGHVS and CDR2 FNYEAQ.

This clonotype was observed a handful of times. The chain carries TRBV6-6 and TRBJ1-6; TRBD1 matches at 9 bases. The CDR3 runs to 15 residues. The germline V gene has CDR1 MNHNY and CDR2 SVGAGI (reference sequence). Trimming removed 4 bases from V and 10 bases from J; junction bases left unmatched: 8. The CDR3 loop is CASSLSGQGQSPLHF. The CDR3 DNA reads TGTGCCAGCAGTTTATCGGGACAGGGACAATCACCCCTCCACTTT.

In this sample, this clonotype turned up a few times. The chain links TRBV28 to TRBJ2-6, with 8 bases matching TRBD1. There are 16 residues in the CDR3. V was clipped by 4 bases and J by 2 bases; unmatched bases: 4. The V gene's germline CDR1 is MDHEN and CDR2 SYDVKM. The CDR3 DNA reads TGTGCCAGCAGTTCCCAGGGGGCTGCTGGGGCCAACGTCCTGACTTTC. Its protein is CASSSQGAAGANVLTF.

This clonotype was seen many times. The CDR3 sequence is CASLAWGTHNSPLHF. The CDR3 DNA sequence: TGTGCCAGCTTAGCCTGGGGGACCCATAATTCACCCCTCCACTTT. J is TRBJ1-6 and V is TRBV7-2; maybe TRBD1 (5 bases). CDR1 is SGHTA, CDR2 FQGNSA, per germline. The CDR3 is 15 residues long. With 8 bases removed from V and 5 bases from J, the gap between germline ends came to 16 bases.

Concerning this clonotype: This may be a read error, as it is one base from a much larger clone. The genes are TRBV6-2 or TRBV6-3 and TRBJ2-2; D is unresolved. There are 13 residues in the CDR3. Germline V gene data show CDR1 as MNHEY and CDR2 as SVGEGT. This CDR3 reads CSSRSSSAGELFF. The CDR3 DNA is TGTTCCAGCAGGTCCAGCTCGGCCGGGGAGCTGTTTTTT.

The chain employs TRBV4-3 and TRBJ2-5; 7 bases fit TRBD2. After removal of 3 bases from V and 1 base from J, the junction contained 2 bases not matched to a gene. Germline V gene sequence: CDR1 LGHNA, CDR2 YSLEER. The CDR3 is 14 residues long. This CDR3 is CASSHPGGQETQYF. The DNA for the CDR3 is TGCGCCAGCAGCCACCCGGGGGGCCAAGAGACCCAGTACTTC.